The 17 T cell receptor beta chains below come from one sample, sequenced in a study of T cells in tuberculosis. The data were produced by immunoSEQ multiplex PCR, yet TCRdb's version contains in-frame clones alone and is incomplete. Seen here are about 43,000 clones, about 94% observed once, and the top ten hold roughly 2%. Sample: PBMCs. These receptors were obtained from a donor aged 10-29 years with latent tuberculosis or without tuberculosis infection. Some clones in this sample may be carry-over from other donors' samples.

The chain has TRBV7-2 and TRBJ2-2; D is undetermined. Germline assignment: CDR1 SGHTA and CDR2 FQGNSA. Trimming cost V 7 bases and J 6 bases, with 12 bases left between them. The CDR3 is 13 amino acids. CDR3 nucleotides: TGTGCCAGCAACGACCAGGTAGCCGGGGAGCTGTTTTTT. Protein product: CASNDQVAGELFF.

The chain recombines TRBV28 with TRBJ2-1; possible D gene TRBD1, 6 bases. V was trimmed by 1 base and J by 7 bases, leaving 17 bases between them. The CDR3 spans 16 residues. Per germline, CDR1 MDHEN and CDR2 SYDVKM. In DNA, the CDR3 is TGTGCCAGCAGTTTATACCAACAGACAGGAAAGAATGAGCAGTTCTTC. Translating it yields CASSLYQQTGKNEQFF.

This chain links TRBV18 with TRBJ2-1; D is perhaps TRBD1 (6 bases). Looked up from germline, CDR1 is KGHSH and CDR2 is LQKENI. V dropped 3 bases and J dropped 5 bases, with 11 bases sitting between them. CDR3 length: 14 amino acids. For the CDR3, the DNA is TGTGCCAGCTCACCGGGACACCAAGACAATGAGCAGTTCTTC. Translated, it gives CASSPGHQDNEQFF.

CDR3 amino acids: CASSLAAGEAFF. The CDR3 DNA sequence: TGTGCCAGCAGCTTGGCCGCGGGGGAAGCTTTCTTT. The rearrangement joins TRBV5-6 to TRBJ1-1, with D unresolved. The V gene's germline CDR1 is SGHDT and CDR2 YYEEEE. CDR3 length: 12 amino acids. The V gene lost 0 bases and the J gene lost 8 bases, with 8 bases spanning the gap.

The chain couples TRBV5-8 to TRBJ2-1; 10 positions agree with TRBD2. The V gene's germline CDR1 is SGHTS and CDR2 YDEGEE. Unmatched junction bases numbered 14, after V lost 4 bases and J lost 7 bases. The CDR3 consists of 17 residues. The CDR3 DNA is TGTGCCAGCAGCACCTATTACCCGGCTAGCGGGAGTAATGAGCAGTTCTTC. The encoded protein is CASSTYYPASGSNEQFF.

V usage is TRBV27 and J usage is TRBJ1-2; the D is unclear. The V gene lost 3 bases and the J gene lost 0 bases, with 11 bases spanning the gap. From germline, CDR1 is MNHEY and CDR2 SMNVEV (reference sequence). CDR3 length: 15 residues. The CDR3 here is CASSLGRPSNYGYTF. In DNA form, the CDR3 reads TGTGCCAGCAGTTTGGGCAGGCCATCTAACTATGGCTACACCTTC.

The chain uses TRBV5-6 and TRBJ2-3; 10 bases map to TRBD1. Germline CDR1 and CDR2: SGHDT and YYEEEE. The CDR3 has 16 amino acids. Trimming at V came to 0 bases and at J to 5 bases, leaving 6 bases not matched to a gene. CDR3 in DNA: TGTGCCAGCAGCTTGGGACAGGGGGCGCTTATAGATACGCAGTATTTT. It specifies CASSLGQGALIDTQYF.

The chain uses TRBV4-3 and TRBJ1-4; tentative D call: TRBD1 (6 bases). The CDR3 sequence is 18 residues long. With 1 base removed from V and 6 bases from J, the gap between germline ends came to 21 bases. Germline CDR1 and CDR2: LGHNA and YSLEER. The CDR3 loop is CASSQVTGRDIMDEKLFF. The CDR3 region has the DNA TGCGCCAGCAGCCAAGTAACAGGGAGGGATATTATGGATGAAAAACTGTTTTTT.

Only one count was recorded for this clone. V and J are TRBV2 and TRBJ2-7; tentative D call: TRBD1 (6 bases). Germline assignment: CDR1 SNHLY and CDR2 FYNNEI. The CDR3 spans 13 residues. V was trimmed by 7 bases and J by 7 bases, leaving 17 bases between them. The DNA for the CDR3 is TGTGCCAGCACCAACAGGGAAAACAGAGAGCAGTACTTC. Amino acids: CASTNRENREQYF. Looking up the rest from reference TRBV2 and TRBJ2-7 gives the full variable domain: EPEVTQTPSHQVTQMGQEVILRCVPISNHLYFYWYRQILGQKVEFLVSFYNNEISEKSEIFDDQFSVERPDGSNFTLKIRSTKLEDSAMYFCASTNRENREQYFGPGTRLTVT.

V and J are TRBV5-1 and TRBJ1-5; D unresolved. V lost 4 bases and J lost 0, with 11 bases in between. Germline assignment: CDR1 SGHRS and CDR2 YFSETQ. This CDR3 spans 15 amino acids. The CDR3 is CASSPGPYSNQPQHF. As DNA, the CDR3 is TGCGCCAGCAGCCCGGGTCCCTATAGCAATCAGCCCCAGCATTTT.

This clone was seen a single time. This chain joins TRBV30 and TRBJ2-6; D unresolved. Trimming shortened V by 2 bases and J by 7 bases, and 6 bases separated the two germline ends. CDR1 and CDR2 (germline): GTSNPN, SVGIG (reference sequence). The CDR3 runs to 12 residues. The CDR3 region has the DNA TGTGCCTGGAGTTTTTTAGCCAACGTCCTGACTTTC. As protein: CAWSFLANVLTF.

This clone has just one count. The chain combines TRBV5-6 with TRBJ1-5; tentatively, D is TRBD1 (5 bases). Trimming removed 4 bases at V and 2 bases at J, with 16 bases between. The CDR3 consists of 16 residues. Germline V gene sequence: CDR1 SGHDT, CDR2 YYEEEE. CDR3 protein: CASSRGAGGGNQPQHF. For the CDR3, the DNA is TGTGCCAGCAGCCGAGGGGCGGGGGGTGGCAATCAGCCCCAGCATTTT.

The rearrangement uses TRBV27 and TRBJ1-2; 8 nucleotides align to TRBD1. Germline loops: CDR1 MNHEY, CDR2 SMNVEV (reference sequence). Trimming at V came to 4 bases and at J to 4 bases, leaving 5 bases not matched to a gene. The CDR3 contains 14 residues. Here the CDR3 DNA reads TGTGCCAGCAGTTGGACAGGGTCGGTCTATGGCTACACCTTC. Translating it yields CASSWTGSVYGYTF.

A few counts support this clone. This rearrangement joins TRBV7-2 to TRBJ1-2; 9 bases match TRBD1. Germline assignment: CDR1 SGHTA and CDR2 FQGNSA. CDR3 size: 14 residues. J gave up 4 bases and V 5 bases, and 5 bases lay outside the gene matches. CDR3 sequence: CASSRRDRVYGYTF. CDR3 coding DNA: TGTGCCAGCAGCCGCCGGGACAGGGTCTATGGCTACACCTTC.

The chain employs TRBV10-1 and TRBJ2-2; D is undetermined. CDR3 size: 14 residues. Trimming left V 0 bases short and J 6 bases short, with 8 bases between. CDR1 and CDR2 (germline): WNHNN, SYGVQD (reference sequence). This chain's CDR3 is CASSESRSAGELFF. Written as DNA, the CDR3 is TGCGCCAGCAGTGAGTCTCGGTCGGCCGGGGAGCTGTTTTTT.

The J gene is TRBJ2-7, the V gene TRBV27, with 7 bases lining up with TRBD1. The CDR3 is made up of 16 amino acids. The V and J ends lost 0 bases and 3 bases, in that order; junction bases with no gene match: 8. CDR1 is MNHEY and CDR2 is SMNVEV in the germline V gene (reference sequence). The CDR3 reads CASSLSRGTVIYEQYF. CDR3 bases: TGTGCCAGCAGTTTATCGAGGGGGACAGTAATCTACGAGCAGTACTTC.

A single count supports this clone. This rearrangement joins TRBV11-2 to TRBJ2-5; D may be TRBD2 (6 bases). The germline CDR1 and CDR2 sequences are SGHAT and FQNNGV. V shed 1 base and J shed 5 bases, with 11 bases lying between them. The CDR3 sequence is 14 residues long. CDR3 DNA sequence: TGTGCCAGCAGCTTAGGCCTTCTAGCGGAGACCCAGTACTTC. Amino acids: CASSLGLLAETQYF.